The entry below gives a single T cell receptor (beta chain) sequence along with its context. Antigen specificity is unknown. This specimen comes from a study of cytomegalovirus exposure and HLA in healthy donors. Turning to the study itself: The approximately 120 validation repertoires were reported in a later analysis to have been generated on the same platform as the roughly 720 first-cohort repertoires.

The study's findings and limits: Cytomegalovirus association was listed for under 200 TCR beta chains.

V lost 5 bases and J lost 4; bases outside the gene matches: 4. This CDR3 has 13 residues. Germline lookup yields CDR1 MNHEY and CDR2 SVGAGI. Generated by immunoSEQ multiplex PCR, the TCRdb table keeps only in-frame clones and is missing some. The data show 150,000 to 200,000 clones, 86% seen once. This clonotype was sampled from a man younger than 35 in good health and CMV-seropositive. The rearrangement uses TRBV6-5 and TRBJ1-1; 7 nucleotides align to TRBD1. Sequences were obtained from PBMCs. CDR3 DNA: TGTGCCAGCAGTACACAGGGGCGCACTGAAGCTTTCTTT. This gives the protein CASSTQGRTEAFF.